The next 29 T cell receptor beta chains were all read from a single sample in a study of shared clonotypes between healthy human individuals. Only in-frame clones appear in the TCRdb table, and some are missing; sequencing was by immunoSEQ multiplex PCR. The repertoire has fewer than 600,000 clones, around 79% of them found once; the top ten carry around 13%. The sample comprised PBMCs. The receptors come from a woman aged 40 to 50 in good health. Some clones in this sample may be carry-over from other donors' samples.

The chain couples TRBV5-8 to TRBJ2-7; D not resolved. The germline V and J ends were trimmed by 3 bases and 3 bases, with 13 bases remaining between them. Germline CDR1 is SGHTS and CDR2 is YDEGEE. The CDR3 sequence is 14 residues long. The CDR3 here is CASSSPFDRYEQYF. As DNA, the CDR3 is TGTGCCAGCAGCTCCCCCTTTGACCGCTACGAGCAGTACTTC.

This chain uses TRBV11-2 with TRBJ2-1; 8 bases are a match to TRBD2. The CDR3 totals 17 residues. The germline gives CDR1 SGHAT, CDR2 FQNNGV. J lost 2 bases, V lost 0 bases, and 6 bases had no gene match. Here the CDR3 DNA reads TGTGCCAGCAGCTTAGACCTCGGACTAGCTGCCTACAATGAGCAGTTCTTC. Its protein product is CASSLDLGLAAYNEQFF.

Only one count was recorded for this clone. The chain combines TRBV30 with TRBJ2-5; the D gene is possibly TRBD1 (6 bases). Germline values: CDR1 GTSNPN, CDR2 SVGIG (reference sequence). The CDR3 is 12 residues long. The V and J ends lost 2 bases and 4 bases respectively, with 8 bases between them. CDR3 protein: CAWSPQGETQYF. CDR3 nucleotides: TGTGCCTGGAGTCCACAGGGAGAGACCCAGTACTTC. Full variable domain (missing parts from reference TRBV30 and TRBJ2-5): SQTIHQWPATLVQPVGSPLSLECTVEGTSNPNLYWYRQAAGRGLQLLFYSVGIGQISSEVPQNLSASRPQDRQFILSSKKLLLSDSGFYLCAWSPQGETQYFGPGTRLLVL.

This sequence joins TRBV6-5 and TRBJ1-1; D ambiguous. Trimming left V 5 bases short and J 4 bases short, with 14 bases between. The length of the CDR3 is 14 residues. The germline V gene encodes CDR1 MNHEY and CDR2 SVGAGI. In DNA, the CDR3 is TGTGCCAGCAGTCCCCGACACCCTCCCACTGAAGCTTTCTTT. Its protein is CASSPRHPPTEAFF.

This chain joins TRBV5-1 and TRBJ1-1; weak D call: TRBD1 (5 bases). Germline V CDR1 and CDR2: SGHRS, YFSETQ. V was pared by 4 bases and J by 2 bases, with 15 bases between. The CDR3 runs 15 residues. Written as DNA, the CDR3 is TGCGCCAGCAGCCCGCTAGGGGCGGGAAACACTGAAGCTTTCTTT. Amino acid sequence: CASSPLGAGNTEAFF.

The CDR3 region has the DNA TGCGCCAGCAGCCAAGTAACTCCCGGGGTGGCCGGGGAGCTGTTTTTT. Translation: CASSQVTPGVAGELFF. The genes are TRBV4-3 and TRBJ2-2, with a weak D call TRBD2 (5 bases). Germline-derived CDR1 and CDR2 are LGHNA and YSLEER. The CDR3 spans 16 residues. V was clipped by 1 base and J by 6 bases, with 15 bases between them.

This sequence joins TRBV5-4 and TRBJ2-7; D not certain. Between the trimmed V and J ends, which lost 2 bases and 0 bases, there was a span of 9 bases. Germline CDR1 SGHNT, CDR2 YYREEE (reference sequence). The CDR3 sequence is 14 residues long. The CDR3 spells CASSFGPVSYEQYF. CDR3 nucleotides: TGTGCCAGCAGCTTCGGGCCTGTCTCCTACGAGCAGTACTTC.

This clone was observed a few times. The chain is built from TRBV27 and TRBJ1-2; D is unclear. Deletions cut 3 bases from V and 7 bases from J, with 18 bases between. Germline V lookup: CDR1 MNHEY, CDR2 SMNVEV (reference sequence). This CDR3 contains 15 residues. In DNA, the CDR3 is TGTGCCAGCAGTTTCTCTGACATGGGAGGTGGTGGCTACACCTTC. It is translated as CASSFSDMGGGGYTF.

The chain joins TRBV11-2 to TRBJ1-1, with 8 bases that match TRBD1. The germline V gene encodes CDR1 SGHAT and CDR2 FQNNGV. CDR3 size: 15 residues. Trimming took 5 bases from V and 4 from J; bases not matched to a gene: 9. CDR3 nucleotide sequence: TGTGCCAGCAGCCCCGTCCCCAGGGGGCTCACTGAAGCTTTCTTT. Amino acids: CASSPVPRGLTEAFF.

The rearrangement joins TRBV27 to TRBJ1-1; TRBD1 might be the D (6 bases). The germline V and J ends were trimmed by 6 bases and 3 bases, with 17 bases remaining between them. Germline loops: CDR1 MNHEY, CDR2 SMNVEV (reference sequence). There are 15 residues in the CDR3. The CDR3 sequence is CASSTNREGDTEAFF. CDR3 sequence (DNA): TGTGCCAGCAGCACAAACAGGGAGGGGGACACTGAAGCTTTCTTT.

The rearrangement links TRBV5-1 to TRBJ1-1, with a tentative D call TRBD1 (6 bases). CDR1 is SGHRS and CDR2 is YFSETQ in the germline V gene. Between the trimmed V and J ends, which lost 0 bases and 1 base, there was a span of 13 bases. There are 16 residues in the CDR3. DNA of the CDR3: TGCGCCAGCAGCTTGGGGGGGACACAAGCGAACACTGAAGCTTTCTTT. Encoded protein: CASSLGGTQANTEAFF.

This chain joins TRBV9 and TRBJ2-7; TRBD2 agrees at 9 bases. The length of the CDR3 is 14 residues. The J segment lost 5 bases and the V segment lost 4 bases, leaving 7 bases of the junction unmatched. Germline V gene data show CDR1 as SGDLS and CDR2 as YYNGEE. The DNA for the CDR3 is TGTGCCAGCAGCTTTAGCGGGAGTACCGACGAGCAGTACTTC. Amino acids: CASSFSGSTDEQYF. The full variable domain, its missing parts supplied by reference TRBV9 and TRBJ2-7, is DSGVTQTPKHLITATGQRVTLRCSPRSGDLSVYWYQQSLDQGLQFLIQYYNGEERAKGNILERFSAQQFPDLHSELNLSSLELGDSALYFCASSFSGSTDEQYFGPGTRLTVT.

This clone was seen only once. The chain employs TRBV4-3 and TRBJ2-1, with a weak D call TRBD2 (5 bases). The germline CDR1 and CDR2 sequences are LGHNA and YSLEER. The CDR3 runs to 16 residues. Trimming left V 0 bases short and J 1 base short, with 10 bases between. In DNA, the CDR3 is TGCGCCAGCAGCCAAGATGGTGGGAGTTCCTACAATGAGCAGTTCTTC. Its translation is CASSQDGGSSYNEQFF.

This chain uses TRBV7-2 with TRBJ1-3; D is uncertain. The V end was cut by 1 base, the J end by 5 bases, with 6 bases between. CDR3 length: 13 residues. Per germline, CDR1 SGHTA and CDR2 FQGNSA. The chain's CDR3 is CASSLEVRNTIYF. CDR3 bases: TGTGCCAGCAGCTTAGAAGTGAGAAACACCATATATTTT.

Points on this clone: With only one base between it and a far larger clone, this is likely a read error. The chain is built from TRBV5-6 and TRBJ2-1; 8 bases are a match to TRBD2. The germline CDR1 and CDR2 sequences are SGHDT and YYEEEE. There are 15 residues in the CDR3. With V trimmed by 1 base and J by 0 bases, 0 bases remained unmatched. DNA for the CDR3: TGTGCCAGCAGCTTGAGCGGGAGCTCCTACAATGAGCAGTTCTTC. This codes for CASSLSGSSYNEQFF.

The CDR3 reads CASSLSHGTASYEQYF. The CDR3, as DNA: TGTGCCAGCTCACTCAGTCACGGAACAGCCTCCTACGAGCAGTACTTC. The chain carries TRBV18 and TRBJ2-5; D is ambiguous. Matching the DNA end better, TRBJ2-7 makes the J call doubtful. Germline V gene data show CDR1 as KGHSH and CDR2 as LQKENI. The CDR3 is made up of 16 amino acids.

The V and J genes are TRBV28 and TRBJ2-5; TRBD2 matches 7 bases. Germline V lookup: CDR1 MDHEN, CDR2 SYDVKM. Germline trimming cut 2 bases from V and 5 bases from J; bases unmatched to any gene: 8. The CDR3 covers 15 residues. For the CDR3, the DNA is TGTGCCAGCAGTTTACCCCTCGGGGGAGGGGAGACCCAGTACTTC. Its translation is CASSLPLGGGETQYF.

The rearrangement joins TRBV5-5 to TRBJ2-1; 7 bases map to TRBD2. Germline-derived CDR1 and CDR2 are SGHKS and YYEKEE (reference sequence). V shed 7 bases, J shed 10 bases, and the junction held 8 bases outside the gene matches. The CDR3 totals 12 residues. The CDR3 DNA follows: TGTGCCAGCGGACATGCCGGGAGGGAGCAGTTCTTC. This sequence encodes CASGHAGREQFF.

The J gene is TRBJ2-5, the V gene TRBV28; D tentatively reads TRBD1 or TRBD2 (5 bases each). The CDR3 loop spans 14 amino acids. V lost 6 bases and J 5 bases, leaving 16 bases between the germline ends. Germline CDR1 is MDHEN and CDR2 is SYDVKM. The CDR3, as DNA: TGTGCCAGCAGGACCCGGGGCCGGAAGGAGACCCAGTACTTC. Its translation is CASRTRGRKETQYF.

The chain combines TRBV7-2 with TRBJ2-7; perhaps TRBD1 as D (6 bases). Trimming left V 5 bases short and J 0 bases short, with 11 bases between. Germline V gene lookup returns CDR1 SGHTA and CDR2 FQGNSA. This CDR3 has 14 residues. The CDR3 coding sequence is TGTGCCAGCAGCACAGGGTCTCACTCCTACGAGCAGTACTTC. Protein sequence: CASSTGSHSYEQYF.

The chain employs TRBV5-8 and TRBJ2-7; weak D call: TRBD2 (7 bases). The CDR3 runs 14 residues. The germline V and J ends were trimmed by 6 bases and 4 bases, with 17 bases remaining between them. The germline gives CDR1 SGHTS, CDR2 YDEGEE. In DNA form, the CDR3 reads TGTGCCAGCATCCAAGTGGGGGGGCCGTACGAGCAGTACTTC. Amino acids: CASIQVGGPYEQYF.

This chain uses TRBV28 with TRBJ1-5, with TRBD1 matching 9 bases. The CDR3 has 11 residues. J was trimmed by 14 bases and V by 6 bases; bases with no gene match: 5. Germline V gene data show CDR1 as MDHEN and CDR2 as SYDVKM. The CDR3 nucleotides read TGTGCCAGCAGCTCACAGGGGGCAAAGCATTTT. Its translation: CASSSQGAKHF.

J is TRBJ2-7 and V is TRBV7-9; TRBD2 is a possible D gene (5 bases). Germline lookup yields CDR1 SEHNR and CDR2 FQNEAQ (reference sequence). The CDR3 runs 16 residues. V was clipped by 5 bases and J by 2 bases, with 19 bases between them. The CDR3 DNA follows: TGTGCCAGCAGCGCACACCGAGGAGCGGAACCCTACGAGCAGTACTTC. Protein sequence: CASSAHRGAEPYEQYF.

This sequence joins TRBV19 and TRBJ2-1; possibly TRBD1 or TRBD2 for D (5 bases each). V was shortened by 5 bases and J by 8 bases, with 22 bases between the two germline ends. Germline CDR1 and CDR2: LNHDA and SQIVND (reference sequence). This CDR3 spans 16 amino acids. The CDR3 protein is CASSSLQPGPDDEQFF. The CDR3 nucleotides are TGTGCCAGTAGTTCCCTTCAACCGGGACCCGACGATGAGCAGTTCTTC.

A few counts support this clone. The gene calls are TRBV28 and TRBJ2-1; 10 bases line up with TRBD2. The length of the CDR3 is 16 residues. Germline V gene data show CDR1 as MDHEN and CDR2 as SYDVKM. The junction had 9 bases not matched to a gene; V was cut back by 6 bases and J by 4 bases. The CDR3 sequence is CASSSQPSGSYNEQFF. The CDR3 bases are TGTGCCAGCAGCTCACAACCTAGCGGGAGTTACAATGAGCAGTTCTTC.

This clone was recorded once. This chain's CDR3 is CASSQYFRDGNYEQYF. The CDR3 bases are TGCGCCAGCAGTCAATACTTCCGGGACGGAAACTACGAGCAGTACTTC. This chain links TRBV23-1 with TRBJ2-7; D might be TRBD1 or TRBD2, each matching 5 bases. TRBV23-1 is flagged as an ORF with uncertain function. Trimming shortened V by 1 base and J by 3 bases, and 16 bases separated the two germline ends. CDR3 size: 16 residues.

V gene TRBV9 combines with J gene TRBJ2-1; D not certain. Between the trimmed V and J ends, which lost 7 bases and 5 bases, there was a span of 13 bases. The CDR3 covers 13 residues. The germline V gene has CDR1 SGDLS and CDR2 YYNGEE. The DNA of the CDR3 is TGTGCCAGCCCCTGTGACCACCACAATGAGCAGTTCTTC. The encoded protein is CASPCDHHNEQFF. The full variable domain, its missing parts supplied by reference TRBV9 and TRBJ2-1, is DSGVTQTPKHLITATGQRVTLRCSPRSGDLSVYWYQQSLDQGLQFLIQYYNGEERAKGNILERFSAQQFPDLHSELNLSSLELGDSALYFCASPCDHHNEQFFGPGTRLTVL.

The V gene is TRBV7-2, the J gene TRBJ2-7; TRBD1 matches at 9 bases. The V segment lost 5 bases and the J segment 5 bases; nucleotides outside the gene matches: 7. The CDR3 totals 14 residues. Germline CDR1 and CDR2: SGHTA and FQGNSA. CDR3 DNA: TGTGCCAGCAGCCCGGACAGGGGAGTGGACGAGCAGTACTTC. Translated: CASSPDRGVDEQYF.

The chain is built from TRBV28 and TRBJ2-1, with 11 bases lining up with TRBD2. Germline CDR1 is MDHEN and CDR2 is SYDVKM. The CDR3 has 17 amino acids. J lost 8 bases, V lost 8 bases, and 17 bases had no gene match. The DNA of the CDR3 is TGTGCCAGCGGAAACCGGGGGGCTAGCGGGAGGTTCGATGAGCAGTTCTTC. This gives the protein CASGNRGASGRFDEQFF. Variable domain in full (rest from reference TRBV28 and TRBJ2-1): DVKVTQSSRYLVKRTGEKVFLECVQDMDHENMFWYRQDPGLGLRLIYFSYDVKMKEKGDIPEGYSVSREKKERFSLILESASTNQTSMYLCASGNRGASGRFDEQFFGPGTRLTVL.